This T cell receptor (beta chain) was documented in a study of T-cell memory formation after mild COVID-19. Study observations and caveats: CD4+ clones that contracted lay mainly in CM and EM; CD8+ ones lay in EMRA.

Via MiXCR, TCRdb re-called the 5' RACE reads, giving one row per CDR3 protein. This sample has some 350,000 distinct CDR3 sequences, with more than 15% found just once. Between the trimmed V and J ends, which lost 4 bases and 2 bases, there was a span of 18 bases. Germline-derived CDR1 and CDR2 are MNHEY and SVGAGI. There are 17 residues in the CDR3. The sample holds a few counts of this clonotype. The target antigen is unknown. Sequenced: PBMCs or a T cell subset sorted from them (not recorded which). The V call is TRBV6-5, the J call TRBJ2-1, with D possibly TRBD2 on 5 matching bases. This receptor was obtained from a man aged 18 to 30 who had mild COVID-19 (a few samples of this study predate the infection). Cell type and time point are not known. The CDR3 sequence: CASSFSPPSSPYNEQFF. CDR3 coding DNA: TGTGCCAGCAGTTTCTCCCCGCCGTCTAGCCCCTACAATGAGCAGTTCTTC.